This T cell receptor (beta chain) comes out of a study of blood T cell repertoires in COVID-19. For the study at large: Italy, Spain and the United States were the sources of the convalescent and acute COVID-19 samples.

Trimming stripped 1 base from V and 8 bases from J, with 12 bases between. Germline V gene data show CDR1 as SGHDN and CDR2 as FVKESK. The CDR3 has 14 amino acids. Authors' data handling: Estimated nucleated cell counts came from reference gene primer amplification. TCRdb's copy holds only in-frame clones and misses some; the assay was immunoSEQ multiplex PCR. The V and J calls and clone size come from that table; D and trimming were worked out from the DNA. Counted here are some 210,000 clones, 70% to 90% occurring once; the ten biggest clones make up about 5%. The chain is built from TRBV14 and TRBJ1-5; TRBD1 might be the D (5 bases). Source material: peripheral blood. This TCR was sampled from a woman in her 40s with acute or convalescent COVID-19. The CDR3 region has the DNA TGTGCCAGCAGCCAAGGGGAGGGGCGGGAGCCCCAGCATTTT. The encoded protein is CASSQGEGREPQHF.